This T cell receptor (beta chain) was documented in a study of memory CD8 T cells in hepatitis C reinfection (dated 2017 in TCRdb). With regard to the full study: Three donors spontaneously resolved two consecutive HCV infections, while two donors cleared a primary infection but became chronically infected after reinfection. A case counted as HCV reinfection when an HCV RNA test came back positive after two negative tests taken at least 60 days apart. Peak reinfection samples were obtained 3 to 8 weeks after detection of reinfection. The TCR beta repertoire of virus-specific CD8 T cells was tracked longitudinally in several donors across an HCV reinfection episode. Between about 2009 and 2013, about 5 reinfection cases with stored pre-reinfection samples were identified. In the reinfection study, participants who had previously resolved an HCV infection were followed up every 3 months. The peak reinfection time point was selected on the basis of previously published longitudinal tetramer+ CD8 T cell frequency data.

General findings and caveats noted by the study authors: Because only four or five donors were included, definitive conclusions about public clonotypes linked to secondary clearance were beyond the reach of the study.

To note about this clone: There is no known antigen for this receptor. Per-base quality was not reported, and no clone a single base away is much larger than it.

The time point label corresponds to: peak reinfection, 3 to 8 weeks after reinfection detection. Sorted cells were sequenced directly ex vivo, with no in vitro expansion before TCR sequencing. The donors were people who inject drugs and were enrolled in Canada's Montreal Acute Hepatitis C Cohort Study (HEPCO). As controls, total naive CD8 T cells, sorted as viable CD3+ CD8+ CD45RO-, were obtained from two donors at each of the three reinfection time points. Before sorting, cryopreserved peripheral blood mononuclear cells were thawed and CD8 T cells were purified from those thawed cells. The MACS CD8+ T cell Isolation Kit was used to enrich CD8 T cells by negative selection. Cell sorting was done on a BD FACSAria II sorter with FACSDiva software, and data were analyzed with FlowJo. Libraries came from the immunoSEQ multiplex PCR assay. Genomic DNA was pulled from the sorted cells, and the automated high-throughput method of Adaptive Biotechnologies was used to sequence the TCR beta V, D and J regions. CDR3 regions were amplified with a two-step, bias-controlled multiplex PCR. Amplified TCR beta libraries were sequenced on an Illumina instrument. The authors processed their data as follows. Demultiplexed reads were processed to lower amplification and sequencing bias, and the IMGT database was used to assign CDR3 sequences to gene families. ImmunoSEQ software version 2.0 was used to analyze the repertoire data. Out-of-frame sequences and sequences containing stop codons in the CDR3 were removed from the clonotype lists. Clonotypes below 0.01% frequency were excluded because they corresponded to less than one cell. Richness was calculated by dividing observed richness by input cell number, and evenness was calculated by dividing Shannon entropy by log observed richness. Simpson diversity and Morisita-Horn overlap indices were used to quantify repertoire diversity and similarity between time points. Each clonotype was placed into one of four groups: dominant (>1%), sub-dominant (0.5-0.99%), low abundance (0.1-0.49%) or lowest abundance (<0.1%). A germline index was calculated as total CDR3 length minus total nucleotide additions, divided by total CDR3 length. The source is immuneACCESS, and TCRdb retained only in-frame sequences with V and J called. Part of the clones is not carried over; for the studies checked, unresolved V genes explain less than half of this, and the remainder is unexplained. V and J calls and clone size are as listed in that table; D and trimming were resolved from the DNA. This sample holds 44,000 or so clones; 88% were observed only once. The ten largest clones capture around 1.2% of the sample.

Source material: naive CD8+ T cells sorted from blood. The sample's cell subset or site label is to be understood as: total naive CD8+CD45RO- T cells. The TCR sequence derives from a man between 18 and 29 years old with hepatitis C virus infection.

In nucleotide form, the sequence is TGCGCCAGCAGTGATCCCCCCCTCTCCTACAATGAGCAGTTCTTC. Translated, it reads CASSDPPLSYNEQFF. Recombination linked TRBV10-2 to TRBJ2-1; no confident D gene assignment can be made. CDR1 and CDR2 (WSHSY, SAAADI) derive from the germline V gene. V lost 3 bases and J lost 0 bases; the stretch between them is 9 bases long. From the cysteine up to the phenylalanine, the CDR3 has a length of 15 residues. The read is trimmed to its CDR3 DNA, 45 bases read in frame from base 1.